This T cell receptor beta chain came from a study of graft-versus-host responses after intestinal transplantation. Study overall: Anti-thymocyte globulin induction, then tacrolimus and steroids for about three years, went to all recipients.

Only one count was recorded for this clone. What it binds is not known. Produced via immunoSEQ multiplex PCR; TCRdb's table is partial and in-frame only. The sample lists 1,700 or so clones, 85% to 95% seen once, with over 2% in the top ten. Per the germline V gene, CDR1 is MNHEY and CDR2 is SMNVEV (reference sequence). The V and J ends lost 0 bases and 6 bases respectively, with 9 bases between them. CDR3 length: 14 residues. The study, taken as a whole, reports: Among circulating GvH clones, peak levels were associated with early post-transplant declines in HvG clones. Graft-donor T cell macrochimerism in patients accompanied high graft-versus-host to host-versus-graft clonal ratios in allografts. The recipient marrow held GvH clones, and some of them showed up first in ileum or blood.

The clonotype was recovered from a human patient who received an intestinal transplant, so some T cells may come from the graft donor. The material was PBMCs, obtained 16 days after intestinal transplant. The rearrangement uses TRBV27 and TRBJ2-1; D ambiguous. The CDR3 protein is CASSLSFGRNEQFF. The DNA of the CDR3 is TGTGCCAGCAGTTTATCTTTCGGTCGCAATGAGCAGTTCTTC.